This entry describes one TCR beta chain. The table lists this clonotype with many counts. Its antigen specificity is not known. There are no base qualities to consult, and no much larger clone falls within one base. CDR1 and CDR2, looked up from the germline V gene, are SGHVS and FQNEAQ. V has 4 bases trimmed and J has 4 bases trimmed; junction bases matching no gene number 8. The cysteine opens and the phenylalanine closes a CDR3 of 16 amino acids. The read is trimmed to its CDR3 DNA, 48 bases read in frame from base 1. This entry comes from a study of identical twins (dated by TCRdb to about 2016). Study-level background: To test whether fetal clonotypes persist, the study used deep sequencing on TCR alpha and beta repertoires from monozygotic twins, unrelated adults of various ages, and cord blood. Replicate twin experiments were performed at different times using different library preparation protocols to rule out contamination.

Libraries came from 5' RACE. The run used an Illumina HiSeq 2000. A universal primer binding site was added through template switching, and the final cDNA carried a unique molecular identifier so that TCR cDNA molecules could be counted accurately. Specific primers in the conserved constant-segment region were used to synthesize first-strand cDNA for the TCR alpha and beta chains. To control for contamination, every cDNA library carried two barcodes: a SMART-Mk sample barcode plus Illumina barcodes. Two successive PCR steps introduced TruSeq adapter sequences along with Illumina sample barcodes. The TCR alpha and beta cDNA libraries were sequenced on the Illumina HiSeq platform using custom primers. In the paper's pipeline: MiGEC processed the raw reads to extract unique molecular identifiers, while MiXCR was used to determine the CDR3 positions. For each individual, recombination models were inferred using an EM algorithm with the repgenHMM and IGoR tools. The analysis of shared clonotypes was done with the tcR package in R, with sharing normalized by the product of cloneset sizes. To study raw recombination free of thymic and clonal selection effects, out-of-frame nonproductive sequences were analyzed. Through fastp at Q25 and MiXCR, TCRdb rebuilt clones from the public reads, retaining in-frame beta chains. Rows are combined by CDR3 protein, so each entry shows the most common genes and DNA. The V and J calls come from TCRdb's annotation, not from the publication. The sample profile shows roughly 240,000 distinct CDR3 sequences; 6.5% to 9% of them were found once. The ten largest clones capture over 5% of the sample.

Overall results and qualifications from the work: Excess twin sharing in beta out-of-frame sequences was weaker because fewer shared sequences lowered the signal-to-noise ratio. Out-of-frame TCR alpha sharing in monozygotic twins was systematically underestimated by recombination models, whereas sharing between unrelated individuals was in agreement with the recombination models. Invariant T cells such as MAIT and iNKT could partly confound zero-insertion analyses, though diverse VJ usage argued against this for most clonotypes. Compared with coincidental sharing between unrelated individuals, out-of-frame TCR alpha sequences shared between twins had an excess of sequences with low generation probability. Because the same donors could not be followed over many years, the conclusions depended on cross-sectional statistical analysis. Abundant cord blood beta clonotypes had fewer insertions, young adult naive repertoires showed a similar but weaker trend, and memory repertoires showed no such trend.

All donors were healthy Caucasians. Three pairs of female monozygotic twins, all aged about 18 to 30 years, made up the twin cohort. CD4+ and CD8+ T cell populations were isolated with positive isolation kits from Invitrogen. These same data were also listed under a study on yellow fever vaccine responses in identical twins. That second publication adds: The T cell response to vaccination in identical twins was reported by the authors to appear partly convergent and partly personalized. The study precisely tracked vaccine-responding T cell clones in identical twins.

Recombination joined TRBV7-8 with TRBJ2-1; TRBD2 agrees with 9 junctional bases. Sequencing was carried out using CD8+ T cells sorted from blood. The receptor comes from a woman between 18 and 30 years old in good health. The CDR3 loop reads CASSSGASGVYNEQFF. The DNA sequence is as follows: TGTGCCAGCAGCTCCGGGGCTAGCGGGGTGTACAATGAGCAGTTCTTC.